The clone carrying this TCR beta chain was observed a single time. Antigen specificity is unknown. Although they were nominally healthy when sampled, donors likely had unrecorded immune exposures. This sample is part of a study of cytomegalovirus exposure and HLA in healthy donors. Germline CDR1 reads SGHAT; CDR2 reads FQNNGV. After removal of 3 bases from V and 3 bases from J, the junction contained 1 base not matched to a gene. The CDR3 contains 15 residues. The PCR contained 60 Vbeta and 13 Jbeta primers. TCRdb's copy holds only in-frame clones and misses some; the assay was immunoSEQ multiplex PCR. The sample lists approximately 210,000 clones, 82% seen once, with roughly 6% in the top ten. Study-level findings and limits: A later analysis reported that several of the most significant clusters appeared to be linked to common viral pathogens, among them Epstein-Barr virus.

This receptor was taken from a man between 35 and 55 years old in good health and CMV-seropositive. What was sequenced was PBMCs. The chain joins TRBV11-2 to TRBJ2-6; TRBD1 aligns across 8 bases. In DNA form, the CDR3 reads TGTGCCAGCAGCTTCAGGGGGCGTGGGGCCAACGTCCTGACTTTC. It encodes CASSFRGRGANVLTF.